What follows is one TCR beta chain and its context. There is no known antigen for this receptor. No base quality information exists; no much larger clone differs at one position. The treatment or condition label for this specimen denotes: about 20 received Ad26.COV2.S at low or high dose, single or two shots; 5 received placebo; per-sample allocation not given. Repertoires of vaccine and placebo recipients were sequenced from samples collected on day 63 after the first injection. In Cohort 1b, about two dozen adults aged 18-55 years were enrolled at a single site in Boston, USA, between 29 July and 7 August 2020. As a vaccine, Ad26.COV2.S was a replication-incompetent adenovirus type 26 vector that expressed a prefusion-stabilized SARS-CoV-2 spike protein derived from the original Wuhan strain. From V the trimming removes 1 base and from J it removes 0 bases, while the gene matches leave 4 bases of the junction unaccounted for. The CDR3 numbers 16 residues from cysteine through phenylalanine. The DNA shown is the 48-base CDR3, in frame from base 1. CDR1 and CDR2, per the germline V gene, are LGHNT and FRNRAP.

This specimen comes from a study of Ad26.COV2.S vaccination and SARS-CoV-2 variants (dated by TCRdb to the early 2020s). Regarding the research as a whole: Vaccine-arm donors came from COV1001, a multicentre, randomized, double-blind, placebo-controlled phase I-IIa trial of Ad26.COV2.S in healthy adults. Dosing of Ad26.COV2.S was intramuscular, at either 5x10^10 or 1x10^11 viral particles, delivered as one shot or as two shots spaced 56 days apart. TCRbeta repertoire sequencing was used to assess the specificity and breadth of SARS-CoV-2-reactive T cell receptors after Ad26.COV2.S vaccination. A total of approximately 30 samples were included in the TCR-sequenced set, comprising 19 Ad26.COV2.S vaccine recipients, 5 placebo recipients and 8 SARS-CoV-2 convalescent individuals. Trial participants were randomized into five groups of five, in which low-dose or high-dose Ad26.COV2.S was given once or twice, or placebo was given on both occasions. Investigators did not know the trial group allocation while performing experiments and assessing outcomes.

What the study reported, not specific to this receptor: The study lacked the statistical power to compare responses across vaccine doses or regimens. According to the authors, total T cell responses may have been underestimated by the TCR breadth and depth analyses. Non-spike TCR breadth was comparable between vaccine and placebo recipients, consistent with the vaccine containing only spike. Substantial breadth of spike-specific CD8+ and CD4+ T cell responses was reported after vaccination. Spike-specific TCR breadth was higher in Ad26.COV2.S recipients than in placebo recipients (P = 0.0014).

TCRbeta CDR3 regions were sequenced with the immunoSEQ Assay. After extraction, genomic DNA underwent amplification by bias-controlled multiplex PCR, followed by high-throughput sequencing. Regarding the original processing steps: To quantify the absolute abundance of every unique TCRbeta CDR3 region, sequences were collapsed and filtered. Usable DNA was measured by amplifying reference genes present in all nucleated cells, and TCRbeta template counts were normalized to that usable DNA to estimate T cell fraction. Repertoire TCRs were annotated as SARS-CoV-2-specific by exact matching of V gene, CDR3 amino acid sequence and J gene to a known reactive TCR set. The reference SARS-CoV-2 TCR set came from MIRA and was filtered for enrichment in COVID-19-positive ImmuneCODE repertoires, removing public or cross-reactive TCRs. Drawing on the MIRA antigens, annotated TCRs were analysed further at the level of specific ORF or position within ORF. Breadth was defined as the number of annotated unique rearrangements divided by the total number of unique productive rearrangements, and depth was defined as the summed frequency of the annotated unique rearrangements. TCR breadth was compared between groups using two-sided Wilcoxon rank-sum tests. Imported from immuneACCESS, the table was reduced by TCRdb to in-frame sequences with V and J called. These copies leave out some clones; in studies compared against another copy, an unresolved V gene accounts for under half, and the cause of the remainder is not known. The V and J calls and the clone size are those of that table, but D and trimming were determined from the DNA. Across this sample there are hundreds of thousands of clones, with roughly 90% seen only once. The ten largest clones capture approximately 1.5% of the sample.

Here the chain combines TRBV12-5 and TRBJ2-3; 7 of the junction bases match TRBD1. Sequencing used peripheral blood, obtained in a trial of Ad26.COV2.S vaccine versus placebo. The clonotype originates from a person between 18 and 65 years old who received the Ad26.COV2.S COVID-19 vaccine or a placebo. The nucleotide sequence reads as follows: TGTGCTAGTGGTTTGGCCAAGACAGGGAGCACAGATACGCAGTATTTT. It codes for CASGLAKTGSTDTQYF.